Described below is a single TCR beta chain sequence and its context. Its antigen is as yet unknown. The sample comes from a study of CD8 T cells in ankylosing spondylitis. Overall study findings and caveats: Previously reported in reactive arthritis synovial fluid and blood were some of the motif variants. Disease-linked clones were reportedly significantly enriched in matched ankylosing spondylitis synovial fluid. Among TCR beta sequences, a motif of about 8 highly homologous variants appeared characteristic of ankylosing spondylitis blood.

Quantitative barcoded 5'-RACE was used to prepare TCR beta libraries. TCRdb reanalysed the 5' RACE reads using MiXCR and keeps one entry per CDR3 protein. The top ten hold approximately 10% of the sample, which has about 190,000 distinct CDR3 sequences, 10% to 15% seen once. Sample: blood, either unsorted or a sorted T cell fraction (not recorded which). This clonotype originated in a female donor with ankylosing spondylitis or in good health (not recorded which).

CDR3 protein: CASSDGAGVNEQFF. The CDR3 coding sequence is TGTGCCAGCAGTGACGGGGCAGGGGTCAATGAGCAGTTCTTC. This chain connects TRBV6-4 to TRBJ2-1; possibly TRBD1 for D (6 bases). This CDR3 has 14 amino acids. Trimming left V 2 bases short and J 6 bases short, with 11 bases between. Germline lookup yields CDR1 MRHNA and CDR2 SNTAGT.